This entry lists 22 T cell receptor beta chains sequenced from one sample in a study of cytomegalovirus exposure and HLA in healthy donors. The PCR made use of 60 Vbeta and 13 Jbeta primers. The data were produced by immunoSEQ multiplex PCR, yet TCRdb's version contains in-frame clones alone and is incomplete. The sample holds about 140,000 clones, approximately 91% seen once. Sequencing was performed on PBMCs. These receptors came from a woman in her thirties or forties in good health and CMV-seronegative.

The chain is built from TRBV9 and TRBJ1-1; D not resolved. Germline V gene data show CDR1 as SGDLS and CDR2 as YYNGEE. Trimming stripped 0 bases from V and 1 base from J, with 7 bases between. This CDR3 comprises 14 residues. CDR3 nucleotides: TGTGCCAGCAGCGTAGCTCCCCGGAACACTGAAGCTTTCTTT. Translated: CASSVAPRNTEAFF.

V is TRBV11-3 and J is TRBJ2-3; 8 bases are shared with TRBD2. Germline assignment: CDR1 SGHNT and CDR2 YENEEA. V dropped 4 bases and J dropped 0; count of bases not matched to a gene: 3. This CDR3 has 15 amino acids. CDR3 loop: CASSYSSGSTDTQYF. CDR3 bases: TGTGCCAGCAGCTATTCTAGCGGGAGCACAGATACGCAGTATTTT.

The chain couples TRBV7-3 to TRBJ2-3, with D uncertain. The germline V gene encodes CDR1 SGHTA and CDR2 FQGTGA. The CDR3 is made up of 13 amino acids. Trimming stripped 2 bases from V and 2 bases from J, with 5 bases between. The CDR3 sequence is CASSLFSTDTQYF. As DNA, the CDR3 is TGTGCCAGCAGCTTATTCTCCACAGATACGCAGTATTTT.

The CDR3 protein is CASSLAGVYGYTF. CDR3 coding DNA: TGTGCCAGCAGCTTAGCAGGGGTCTATGGCTACACCTTC. The chain employs TRBV7-2 and TRBJ1-2; D is possibly TRBD1 (5 bases). V was cut by 0 bases and J by 4 bases, with 6 bases left in between. The CDR3 is 13 residues long. Germline V lookup: CDR1 SGHTA, CDR2 FQGNSA. Combining the CDR3 with reference TRBV7-2 and TRBJ1-2 gives the whole variable domain GAGVSQSPSNKVTEKGKDVELRCDPISGHTALYWYRQSLGQGLEFLIYFQGNSAPDKSGLPSDRFSAERTGGSVSTLTIQRTQQEDSAVYLCASSLAGVYGYTFGSGTRLTVV.

This clone was detected only a few times. V is TRBV6-5 and J is TRBJ1-4; 9 bases fit TRBD1. From germline, CDR1 is MNHEY and CDR2 SVGAGI. With V trimmed by 6 bases and J by 6 bases, 8 bases remained unmatched. This CDR3 region has 15 residues. The CDR3 reads CASRARDRVYEKLFF. Here the CDR3 DNA reads TGTGCCAGCAGGGCCCGGGACAGGGTATATGAAAAACTGTTTTTT.

In its sample, this clone was seen once. The V call is TRBV2, the J call TRBJ2-7; tentative D call: TRBD1 (6 bases). This CDR3 contains 13 residues. V lost 5 bases, J lost 2 bases, and 10 bases lay in between. Germline-derived CDR1 and CDR2 are SNHLY and FYNNEI. CDR3 sequence: CASSSGQTYEQYF. As DNA, the CDR3 is TGTGCCAGCAGTTCAGGACAGACCTACGAGCAGTACTTC.

The chain joins TRBV27 to TRBJ2-1; tentative D call: TRBD2 (5 bases). Trimming pared 5 bases from V and 1 base from J, leaving 9 bases between. Germline V gene data show CDR1 as MNHEY and CDR2 as SMNVEV (reference sequence). The CDR3 is 14 residues long. This chain's CDR3 is CASSVDYSYNEQFF. The CDR3 DNA follows: TGTGCCAGCAGTGTCGACTATTCCTACAATGAGCAGTTCTTC.

In the case of this clone: At one end, the junction sequence differs from germline, possibly due to a read error. V is TRBV11-3 and J is TRBJ2-1, with D possibly TRBD2 on 7 matching bases. The CDR3 is 13 amino acids. Germline lookup yields CDR1 SGHNT and CDR2 YENEEA. In DNA form, the CDR3 reads TGTGCCAGCAGCTTAGATGGGGAGGGGGTTTATATCTTC. Translating gives CASSLDGEGVYIF.

The chain joins TRBV5-1 to TRBJ1-3, with D unclear. The CDR3 totals 15 residues. Germline values: CDR1 SGHRS, CDR2 YFSETQ. With 4 bases removed from V and 6 bases from J, the gap between germline ends came to 17 bases. The CDR3 region is CASSPMNSEENTIYF. CDR3 nucleotides: TGCGCCAGCAGCCCCATGAACTCGGAGGAAAACACCATATATTTT.

The chain has TRBV6-5 and TRBJ2-1; D is possibly TRBD1 (5 bases). Trimming took 0 bases from V and 9 from J, leaving 6 bases between them. Looked up from germline, CDR1 is MNHEY and CDR2 is SVGAGI. The CDR3 has 12 residues. The CDR3 nucleotides are TGTGCCAGCAGTTACTCTAGGGGTGAGCAGTTCTTC. This codes for CASSYSRGEQFF.

The chain recombines TRBV7-2 with TRBJ1-2; 8 bases agree with TRBD1. V trimming: 0 bases; J trimming: 5 bases; junction bases outside the gene matches: 2. The length of the CDR3 is 14 residues. Germline CDR1 reads SGHTA; CDR2 reads FQGNSA. The CDR3 is CASSLAGTGYGYTF. The CDR3 nucleotides read TGTGCCAGCAGCTTAGCGGGGACAGGTTATGGCTACACCTTC. Full variable domain (remainder filled in from reference TRBV7-2 and TRBJ1-2): GAGVSQSPSNKVTEKGKDVELRCDPISGHTALYWYRQSLGQGLEFLIYFQGNSAPDKSGLPSDRFSAERTGGSVSTLTIQRTQQEDSAVYLCASSLAGTGYGYTFGSGTRLTVV.

This clone was picked up one time. The V gene is TRBV28, the J gene TRBJ2-3; D is perhaps TRBD2 (6 bases). The germline CDR1 and CDR2 sequences are MDHEN and SYDVKM. The CDR3 runs to 16 residues. V lost 8 bases to trimming and J lost 2 bases, with 20 bases between them. CDR3 bases: TGTGCCAGCGAGTCTAGGAGGGTTGGGCACACAGATACGCAGTATTTT. As protein: CASESRRVGHTDTQYF.

This chain joins TRBV5-1 and TRBJ2-7; 11 nucleotides agree with TRBD1. The CDR3 consists of 17 residues. Germline CDR1 is SGHRS and CDR2 is YFSETQ. V lost 4 bases, J lost 7 bases, and 16 bases stayed unmatched. The CDR3 DNA sequence: TGCGCCAGCAGCGCCGGTCTTCGGGACAGGGGGATTCGGGAGCAGTACTTC. Its translation: CASSAGLRDRGIREQYF.

Concerning this clone itself: The junction departs from germline at one end; a sequencing error may be responsible. The V call is TRBV7-9, the J call TRBJ1-5, with D uncertain. CDR3 size: 14 residues. Germline V gene data show CDR1 as SEHNR and CDR2 as FQNEAQ (reference sequence). The CDR3: CSSSLERSNQPQHF. CDR3 bases: TGTTCCAGCAGCTTAGAGCGTTCCAATCAGCCCCAGCATTTT.

The V and J genes are TRBV21-1 and TRBJ2-4; the table calls TRBD2, which could not be checked here. TRBV21-1 is tagged as a pseudogene. The CDR3 runs to 14 residues. CDR3 coding DNA: TGTGCCAGCAGCAAGTCTAGCGGCCCAAACATTCAGTACTTC. Translation: CASSKSSGPNIQYF.

The chain is built from TRBV7-8 and TRBJ2-7, with D possibly matching TRBD2 (5 bases). Germline V lookup: CDR1 SGHVS, CDR2 FQNEAQ. The V end lost 1 base, the J end lost 2 bases, and 15 bases lay between the germline ends. The CDR3 covers 16 residues. The CDR3 bases are TGTGCCAGCAGCTTAGTCGGTTCGGGAAGCCCCTACGAGCAGTACTTC. Encoded protein: CASSLVGSGSPYEQYF.

The chain combines TRBV6-1 with TRBJ1-3, with D hard to call. Germline CDR1 and CDR2: MNHNS and SASEGT. The CDR3 covers 13 residues. Trimming shortened V by 3 bases and J by 0 bases, and 3 bases separated the two germline ends. The CDR3: CASSDISGNTIYF. CDR3 in DNA: TGTGCCAGCAGTGACATCTCTGGAAACACCATATATTTT.

This clone was seen just once. V is TRBV27 and J is TRBJ2-2, with D maybe TRBD1 (6 bases). There are 14 residues in the CDR3. Germline CDR1 reads MNHEY; CDR2 reads SMNVEV (reference sequence). V gave up 6 bases and J gave up 4 bases, with 12 bases separating them. The CDR3 loop is CASSLQGTTGELFF. CDR3 nucleotides: TGTGCCAGCAGCCTTCAGGGGACCACCGGGGAGCTGTTTTTT.

This chain links TRBV4-3 with TRBJ1-4; maybe TRBD1 (6 bases). In germline, CDR1 is LGHNA, CDR2 YSLEER. The CDR3 consists of 15 residues. V was cut by 4 bases and J by 8 bases, with 17 bases left in between. The CDR3 DNA follows: TGCGCCAGCAGCCGCCAGACAGGCGGTGGAGAAAAACTGTTTTTT. Amino acid sequence: CASSRQTGGGEKLFF.

The chain recombines TRBV10-3 with TRBJ2-1, with D possibly TRBD1 on 5 matching bases. CDR1 and CDR2 from the germline V gene are ENHRY and SYGVKD. The ends were cut back, 3 bases at V and 0 bases at J, with 9 bases in the middle. The CDR3 consists of 15 residues. CDR3 protein: CAISEGENSYNEQFF. DNA of the CDR3: TGTGCCATCAGTGAAGGGGAAAACTCCTACAATGAGCAGTTCTTC.

The V gene is TRBV4-3, the J gene TRBJ2-5, with TRBD2 identical over 7 bases. The CDR3 spans 15 residues. The V gene end was trimmed by 4 bases and the J gene end by 5 bases; junction bases not matched to a gene: 10. The V gene's germline CDR1 is LGHNA and CDR2 YSLEER. DNA for the CDR3: TGCGCCAGCAGCCGAGCGGCGGGAGTAGGGGAGACCCAGTACTTC. It specifies CASSRAAGVGETQYF.

The V and J genes are TRBV2 and TRBJ2-3, with 10 positions matching TRBD2. This CDR3 comprises 16 residues. Trimming at V came to 6 bases and at J to 6 bases, leaving 12 bases not matched to a gene. Germline CDR1 and CDR2: SNHLY and FYNNEI. CDR3 protein: CASRINLAGVGDTQYF. CDR3 nucleotides: TGTGCCAGCAGGATCAATCTAGCGGGAGTGGGGGATACGCAGTATTTT.